The source of this T cell receptor beta chain is a study of cytomegalovirus exposure and HLA in healthy donors. Germline assignment: CDR1 MNHEY and CDR2 SMNVEV (reference sequence). The ends were cut back, 3 bases at V and 3 bases at J, with 7 bases in the middle. The CDR3 consists of 13 residues. Overall study findings and caveats: Generally TCR sequences proved uncommon, though certain public TCRs appeared in numerous donors. HLA allele associations emerged for about 18,000 TCR beta sequences in a later analysis, at 0.05 false discovery rate.

The PCR made use of 60 Vbeta and 13 Jbeta primers. TCRdb's table, derived via immunoSEQ multiplex PCR, lists solely in-frame clones and lacks some. The sample has roughly 180,000 clones; about 80% are singletons. Concerning this clone itself: Antigen: not known.

The source is a man younger than 35 in good health and CMV-seronegative. Material: PBMCs. The V gene is TRBV27, the J gene TRBJ2-3; D is unclear. Here the CDR3 reads CASSFVLTDTQYF. The CDR3 DNA reads TGTGCCAGCAGTTTCGTCCTTACAGATACGCAGTATTTT.